Listed below are T cell receptor beta chains from one sample, sequenced in a study of T cell responses to AZD1222 COVID-19 vaccine. Clones were read by immunoSEQ multiplex PCR, and TCRdb kept only the in-frame ones, dropping some. The sample holds 95,000 to 120,000 clones, roughly 86% seen once. The material was peripheral blood, obtained on day 0 of AZD1222 vaccination. The receptors were gathered from an adult in good health. The CDR3 runs from the conserved cysteine through the conserved F or W. A D gene is named only where the DNA matches it firmly. Only some rows state a clone size, as once, few, many or a class for expanded clones.

D,size,J,V,DNA,CDR3
NA,NA,TRBJ1-2,TRBV3-1/TRBV3-2,TGTGCCAGCAGCCTTGGTCTTAGCTATGGCTACACCTTC,CASSLGLSYGYTF
TRBD2,NA,TRBJ2-5,TRBV5-1,TGCGCCAGCAGCGCTCTAGCGGGGGGCCAAGAGACCCAGTACTTC,CASSALAGGQETQYF
NA,NA,TRBJ1-1,TRBV6-1,TGTGCCAGCAGTGAAGCCGGCCCCTTAGGGTCTGAAGCTTTCTTT,CASSEAGPLGSEAFF
TRBD1,NA,TRBJ1-4,TRBV2,TGTGCCAGCAGTCCTACAGGGGCCCCTAATGAAAAACTGTTTTTT,CASSPTGAPNEKLFF
TRBD1,NA,TRBJ2-6,TRBV9,TGTGCCAGCAGCGGACCCGGGACAGGGCTTTCGGCTGGGGCCAACGTCCTGACTTTC,CASSGPGTGLSAGANVLTF
NA,NA,TRBJ1-1,TRBV6-6,TGTGCCAGCAGTTACGGGGCAGGGTTGAACACTGAAGCTTTCTTT,CASSYGAGLNTEAFF
NA,once,TRBJ1-2,TRBV9,TGTGCCAGCAGCGTAGGTTCACAGGGTGGCTACACCTTC,CASSVGSQGGYTF
NA,NA,TRBJ1-2,TRBV7-9,TGTGCCAGCAGCAGAGTGACAGAGTTGAACTATGGCTACACCTTC,CASSRVTELNYGYTF
NA,NA,TRBJ1-1,TRBV5-1,TGCGCCAGCAGCTTAGATACAGGGAACACTGAAGCTTTCTTT,CASSLDTGNTEAFF
NA,NA,TRBJ1-6,TRBV5-6,TGTGCCAGCAGCTTGGGCGTATCACCCCTCCACTTT,CASSLGVSPLHF
NA,NA,TRBJ1-6,TRBV5-1,TGCGCCAGCAGCTTGGACGGGAAGGCCAATTCACCCCTCCACTTT,CASSLDGKANSPLHF
TRBD1,once,TRBJ1-2,TRBV29-1,TGCAGCGTGAGAATTGGACAGGGGGCTGGTGGCTACACCTTC,CSVRIGQGAGGYTF
TRBD1,NA,TRBJ1-1,TRBV18,TGTGCCAGCTCACCGGACAGGGGTGTCTCTGAAGCTTTCTTT,CASSPDRGVSEAFF
NA,NA,TRBJ2-2,TRBV10-3,TGTGCCATCAGTGAGGCACTCGACTACACCGGGGAGCTGTTTTTT,CAISEALDYTGELFF
TRBD1,NA,TRBJ1-5,TRBV6-2/TRBV6-3,TGTGCCAGCAGTTACATCCAAGGACAGGTCCCGAATCAGCCCCAGCATTTT,CASSYIQGQVPNQPQHF